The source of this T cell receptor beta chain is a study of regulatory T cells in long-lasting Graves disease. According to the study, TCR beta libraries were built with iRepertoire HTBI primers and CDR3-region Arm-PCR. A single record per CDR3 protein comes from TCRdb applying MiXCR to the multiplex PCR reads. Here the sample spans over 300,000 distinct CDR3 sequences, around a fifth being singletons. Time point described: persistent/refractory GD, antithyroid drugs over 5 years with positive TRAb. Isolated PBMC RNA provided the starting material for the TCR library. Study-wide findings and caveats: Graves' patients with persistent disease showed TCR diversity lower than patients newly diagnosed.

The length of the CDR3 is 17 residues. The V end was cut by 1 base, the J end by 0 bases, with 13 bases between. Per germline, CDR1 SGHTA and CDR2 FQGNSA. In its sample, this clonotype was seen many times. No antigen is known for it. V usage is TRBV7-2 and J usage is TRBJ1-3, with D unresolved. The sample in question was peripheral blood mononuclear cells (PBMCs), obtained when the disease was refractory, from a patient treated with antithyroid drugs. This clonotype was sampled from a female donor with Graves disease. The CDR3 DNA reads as TGTGCCAGCAGCTTAGTATTCCCTAGACTCTCTGGAAACACCATATATTTT. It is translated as CASSLVFPRLSGNTIYF. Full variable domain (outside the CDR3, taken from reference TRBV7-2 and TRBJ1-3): GAGVSQSPSNKVTEKGKDVELRCDPISGHTALYWYRQSLGQGLEFLIYFQGNSAPDKSGLPSDRFSAERTGGSVSTLTIQRTQQEDSAVYLCASSLVFPRLSGNTIYFGEGSWLTVV.